The present T cell receptor (beta chain) was sequenced within a study of Tregs in tolerant kidney transplant recipients. Study in general: Recipients received nonmyeloablative bone marrow transplants from related graft donors, with transient mixed chimerism.

Unstimulated Tregs (CD4+CD25+CD127-) and CD4+CD25- non-Tregs were sorted from PBMCs. The protocol was immunoSEQ multiplex PCR, while the TCRdb copy is restricted to in-frame clones and leaves out a portion. The data show nearly 95,000 clones, 93% seen once. The CDR3 is made up of 12 amino acids. With 5 bases removed from V and 8 bases from J, the gap between germline ends came to 12 bases. Germline V CDR1 and CDR2: SGHNT, YENEEA. The chain is built from TRBV11-3 and TRBJ1-1; the D is unclear. The input for sequencing was CD4+ T cells from blood, taken before the transplant. This receptor was taken from a human donor who received a combined kidney and bone marrow transplant. CDR3 in amino acids: CASSPGLPEAFF. The CDR3, as DNA: TGTGCCAGCAGCCCTGGACTCCCCGAAGCTTTCTTT.